This T cell receptor beta chain was found in a study of CXCR3-negative and CXCR3-positive naive CD8 T cells. As for this clonotype: No antigen is known for it.

Whole-study findings and limits: CXCR3-positive naive cells carried more hydrophobic TRB CDR3s than CXCR3-negative naive cells did. Fresh PBMCs served for most assays, and CXCR3 expression fell partially after cryopreservation. Memory CD8+ cells had much lower diversity, and both naive subsets had comparably high diversity.

CDR3 length equals 19 residues. CDR1 is LGHNT and CDR2 is FRNRAP in the germline V gene. Through 5' RACE with UMI labels, the TRB cDNA libraries were prepared. TCRdb reprocessed the 5' RACE reads, keeping one entry per CDR3 protein, no DNA. The repertoire table contains about 63,000 distinct CDR3 sequences. The sequence was collected from a human donor in good health. Some clones in this sample may be carry-over from other donors' samples. The sample was naive CXCR3+ CD8+ T cells from blood. Described subset: CD45RO-CCR7+CD27+CD95- naive CD8+ T cells expressing CXCR3 (TNR3+). The J gene is TRBJ2-3, the V gene TRBV12-5; TCRdb designates TRBD2, a call that cannot be tested without DNA. The CDR3 spells CASGPFDSGRAVGTDTQYF.